Described below is a single T cell receptor beta chain sequence and its context. The method was immunoSEQ multiplex PCR; TCRdb's version includes in-frame clones alone and lacks a portion of them. Among 80,000 or so clones listed, 90% were seen once. After removal of 7 bases from V and 4 bases from J, the junction contained 9 bases not matched to a gene. This CDR3 is built from 14 residues. From germline, CDR1 is LNHDA and CDR2 SQIVND (reference sequence). These data are taken from a study of OX40 agonist ivuxolimab in advanced cancers. This receptor was taken from an adult with an advanced solid tumor such as melanoma, head and neck, liver or kidney cancer. The V gene is TRBV19, the J gene TRBJ2-5, with 7 bases that match TRBD2. The sample consisted of CD4+ or CD8+ T cells sorted from blood, taken in a trial of the OX40 agonist ivuxolimab. CDR3 in amino acids: CASTPLGRGETQYF. Written as DNA, the CDR3 is TGTGCCAGTACCCCCCTTGGGAGGGGAGAGACCCAGTACTTC.